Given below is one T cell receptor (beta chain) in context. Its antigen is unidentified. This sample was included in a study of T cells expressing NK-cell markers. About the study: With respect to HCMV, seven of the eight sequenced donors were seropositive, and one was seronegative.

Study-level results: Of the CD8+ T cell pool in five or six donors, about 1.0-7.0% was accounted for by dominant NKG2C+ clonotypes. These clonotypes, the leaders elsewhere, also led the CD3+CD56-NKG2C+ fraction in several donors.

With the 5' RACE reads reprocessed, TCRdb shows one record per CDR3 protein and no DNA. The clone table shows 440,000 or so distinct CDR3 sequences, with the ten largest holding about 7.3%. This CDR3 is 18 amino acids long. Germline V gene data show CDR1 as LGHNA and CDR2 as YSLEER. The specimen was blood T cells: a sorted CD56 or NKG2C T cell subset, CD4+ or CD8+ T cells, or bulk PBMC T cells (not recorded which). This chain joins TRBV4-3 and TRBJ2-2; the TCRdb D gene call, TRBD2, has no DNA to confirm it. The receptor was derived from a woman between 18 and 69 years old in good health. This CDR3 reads CASSQDPRGLWDTGELFF.